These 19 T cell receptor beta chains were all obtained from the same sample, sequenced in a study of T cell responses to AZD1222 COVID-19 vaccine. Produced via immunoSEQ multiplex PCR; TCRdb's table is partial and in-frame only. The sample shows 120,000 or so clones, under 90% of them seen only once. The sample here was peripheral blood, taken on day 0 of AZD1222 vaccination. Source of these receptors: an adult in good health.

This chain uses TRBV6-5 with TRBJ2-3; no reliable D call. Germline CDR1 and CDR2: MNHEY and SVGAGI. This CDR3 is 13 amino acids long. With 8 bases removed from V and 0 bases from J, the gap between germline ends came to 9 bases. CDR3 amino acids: CASGWSSTDTQYF. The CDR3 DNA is TGTGCCAGCGGGTGGAGTAGCACAGATACGCAGTATTTT.

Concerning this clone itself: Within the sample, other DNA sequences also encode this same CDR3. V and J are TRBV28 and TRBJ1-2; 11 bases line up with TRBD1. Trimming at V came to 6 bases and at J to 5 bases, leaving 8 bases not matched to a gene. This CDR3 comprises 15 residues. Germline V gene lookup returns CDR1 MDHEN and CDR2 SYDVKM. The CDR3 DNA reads TGTGCCAGCAGCCTTGGGACAGGGGGAGGGTATGGCTACACCTTC. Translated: CASSLGTGGGYGYTF.

The CDR3 DNA reads as TGCGCCAGCAGCCAAGATACGGACAGGGCCTCCTACGAGCAGTACTTC. This translates into CASSQDTDRASYEQYF. The genes are TRBV4-1 and TRBJ2-7; 8 bases are shared with TRBD1. Looked up from germline, CDR1 is MGHRA and CDR2 is YSYEKL. J lost 0 bases, V lost 0 bases, and 4 bases had no gene match. The CDR3 loop spans 16 amino acids.

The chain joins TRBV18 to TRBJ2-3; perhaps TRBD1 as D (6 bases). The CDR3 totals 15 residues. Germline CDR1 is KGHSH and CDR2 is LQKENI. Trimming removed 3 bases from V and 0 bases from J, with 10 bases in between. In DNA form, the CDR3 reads TGTGCCAGCTCACCGACAGGAAGAAGCACAGATACGCAGTATTTT. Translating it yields CASSPTGRSTDTQYF.

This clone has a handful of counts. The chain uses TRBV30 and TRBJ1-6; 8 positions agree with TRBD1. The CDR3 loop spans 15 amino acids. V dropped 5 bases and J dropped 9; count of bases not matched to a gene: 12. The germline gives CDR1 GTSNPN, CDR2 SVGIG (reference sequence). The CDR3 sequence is CAWAFRDRMGSPLHF. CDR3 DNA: TGTGCCTGGGCATTCCGGGACAGGATGGGTTCACCCCTCCACTTT.

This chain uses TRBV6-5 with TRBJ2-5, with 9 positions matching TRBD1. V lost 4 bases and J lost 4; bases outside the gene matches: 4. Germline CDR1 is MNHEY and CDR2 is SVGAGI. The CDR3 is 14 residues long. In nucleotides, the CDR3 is TGTGCCAGCAGTTTGGACAGGGGAGGAGAGACCCAGTACTTC. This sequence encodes CASSLDRGGETQYF.

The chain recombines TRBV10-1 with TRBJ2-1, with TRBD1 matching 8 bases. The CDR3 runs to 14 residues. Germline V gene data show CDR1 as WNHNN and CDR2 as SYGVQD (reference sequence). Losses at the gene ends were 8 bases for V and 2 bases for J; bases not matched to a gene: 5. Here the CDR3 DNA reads TGCGCCAGCCCGACAGGGGACCCCTACAATGAGCAGTTCTTC. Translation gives CASPTGDPYNEQFF.

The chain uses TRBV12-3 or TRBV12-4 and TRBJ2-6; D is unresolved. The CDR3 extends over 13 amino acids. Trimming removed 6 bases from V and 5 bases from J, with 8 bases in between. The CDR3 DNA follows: TGTGCCAGCAGCTGGGGTAGGGCCAACGTCCTGACTTTC. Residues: CASSWGRANVLTF.

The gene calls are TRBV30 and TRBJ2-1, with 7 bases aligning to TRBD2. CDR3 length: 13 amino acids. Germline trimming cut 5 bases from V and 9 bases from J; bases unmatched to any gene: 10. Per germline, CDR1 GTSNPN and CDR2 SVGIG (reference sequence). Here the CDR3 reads CAWGRGQFVEQFF. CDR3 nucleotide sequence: TGTGCCTGGGGGAGGGGCCAGTTCGTTGAGCAGTTCTTC.

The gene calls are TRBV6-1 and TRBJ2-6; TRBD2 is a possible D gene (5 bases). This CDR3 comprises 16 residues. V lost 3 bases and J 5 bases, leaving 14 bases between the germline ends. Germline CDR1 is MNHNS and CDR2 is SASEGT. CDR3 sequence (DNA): TGTGCCAGCAGTGACCCACTCCGGAGGTGGGCCAACGTCCTGACTTTC. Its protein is CASSDPLRRWANVLTF.

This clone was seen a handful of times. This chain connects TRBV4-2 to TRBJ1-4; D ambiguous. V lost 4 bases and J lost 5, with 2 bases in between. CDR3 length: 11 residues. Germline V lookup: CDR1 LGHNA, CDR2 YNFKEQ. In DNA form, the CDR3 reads TGTGCCAGCAGCCCGAATGAAAAACTGTTTTTT. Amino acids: CASSPNEKLFF.

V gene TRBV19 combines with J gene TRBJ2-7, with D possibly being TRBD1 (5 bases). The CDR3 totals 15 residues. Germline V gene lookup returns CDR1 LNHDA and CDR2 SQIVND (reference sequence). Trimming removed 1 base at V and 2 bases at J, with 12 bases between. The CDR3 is CASSIGGDPTYEQYF. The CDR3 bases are TGTGCCAGTAGTATAGGGGGCGACCCGACCTACGAGCAGTACTTC. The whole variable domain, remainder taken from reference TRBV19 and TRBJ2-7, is DGGITQSPKYLFRKEGQNVTLSCEQNLNHDAMYWYRQDPGQGLRLIYYSQIVNDFQKGDIAEGYSVSREKKESFPLTVTSAQKNPTAFYLCASSIGGDPTYEQYFGPGTRLTVT.

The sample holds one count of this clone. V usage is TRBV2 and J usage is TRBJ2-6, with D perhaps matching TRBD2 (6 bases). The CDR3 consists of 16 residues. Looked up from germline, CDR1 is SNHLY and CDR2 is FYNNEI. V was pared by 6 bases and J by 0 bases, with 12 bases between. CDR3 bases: TGTGCCAGCAGGGGGGGAGGTACCTCTGGGGCCAACGTCCTGACTTTC. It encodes CASRGGGTSGANVLTF.

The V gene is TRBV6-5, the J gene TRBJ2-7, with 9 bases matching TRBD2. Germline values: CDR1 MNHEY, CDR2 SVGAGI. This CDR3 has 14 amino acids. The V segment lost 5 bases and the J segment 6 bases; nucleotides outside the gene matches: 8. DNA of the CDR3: TGTGCCAGCAGTCGTAGCGGGGGCCCTTCCGAGCAGTACTTC. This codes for CASSRSGGPSEQYF.

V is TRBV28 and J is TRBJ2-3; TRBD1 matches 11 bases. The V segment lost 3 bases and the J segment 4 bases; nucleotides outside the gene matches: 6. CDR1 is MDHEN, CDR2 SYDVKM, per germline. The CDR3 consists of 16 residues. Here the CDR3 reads CASSLTGTGGADTQYF. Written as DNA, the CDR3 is TGTGCCAGCAGTTTGACCGGGACAGGGGGGGCAGATACGCAGTATTTT.

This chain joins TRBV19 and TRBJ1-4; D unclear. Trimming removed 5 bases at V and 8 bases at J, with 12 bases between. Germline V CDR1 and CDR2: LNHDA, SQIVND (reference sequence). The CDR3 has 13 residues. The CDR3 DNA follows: TGTGCCAGTAGTTCACAAGAACGGGAAAAACTGTTTTTT. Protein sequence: CASSSQEREKLFF.

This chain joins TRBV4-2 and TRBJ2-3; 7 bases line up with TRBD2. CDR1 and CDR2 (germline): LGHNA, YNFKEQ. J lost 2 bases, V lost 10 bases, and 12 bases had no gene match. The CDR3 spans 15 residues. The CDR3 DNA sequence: TGTGCCACCGCGGAGGCGGGAGCGTCCACAGATACGCAGTATTTT. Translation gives CATAEAGASTDTQYF.

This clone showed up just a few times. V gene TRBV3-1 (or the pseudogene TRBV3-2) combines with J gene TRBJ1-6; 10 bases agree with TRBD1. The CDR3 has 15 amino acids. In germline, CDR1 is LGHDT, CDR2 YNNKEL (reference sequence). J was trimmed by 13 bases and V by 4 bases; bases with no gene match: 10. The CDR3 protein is CASSPLGQGLYPLHF. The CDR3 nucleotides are TGTGCCAGCAGCCCCTTGGGACAGGGGTTATATCCCCTCCACTTT.

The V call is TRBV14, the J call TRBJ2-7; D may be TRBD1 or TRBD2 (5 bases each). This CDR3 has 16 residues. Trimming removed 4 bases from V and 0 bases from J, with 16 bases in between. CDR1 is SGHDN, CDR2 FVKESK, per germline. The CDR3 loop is CASSRGSGTASYEQYF. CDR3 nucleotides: TGTGCCAGCAGCCGAGGATCCGGGACGGCCTCCTACGAGCAGTACTTC.